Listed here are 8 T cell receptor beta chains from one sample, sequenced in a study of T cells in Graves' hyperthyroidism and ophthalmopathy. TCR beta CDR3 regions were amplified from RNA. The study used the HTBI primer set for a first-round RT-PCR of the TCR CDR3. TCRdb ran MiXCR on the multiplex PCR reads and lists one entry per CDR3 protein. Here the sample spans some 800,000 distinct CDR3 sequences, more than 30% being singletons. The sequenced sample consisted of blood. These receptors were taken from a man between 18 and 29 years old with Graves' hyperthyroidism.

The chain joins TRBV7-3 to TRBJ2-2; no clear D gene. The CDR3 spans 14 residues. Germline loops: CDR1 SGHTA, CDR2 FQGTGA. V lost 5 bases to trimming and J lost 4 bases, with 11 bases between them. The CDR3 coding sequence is TGTGCCAGCAGCCCCAGGACCGTCACCGGGGAGCTGTTTTTT. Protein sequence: CASSPRTVTGELFF. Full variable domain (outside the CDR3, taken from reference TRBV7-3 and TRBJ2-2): GAGVSQTPSNKVTEKGKYVELRCDPISGHTALYWYRQSLGQGPEFLIYFQGTGAADDSGLPNDRFFAVRPEGSVSTLKIQRTERGDSAVYLCASSPRTVTGELFFGEGSRLTVL.

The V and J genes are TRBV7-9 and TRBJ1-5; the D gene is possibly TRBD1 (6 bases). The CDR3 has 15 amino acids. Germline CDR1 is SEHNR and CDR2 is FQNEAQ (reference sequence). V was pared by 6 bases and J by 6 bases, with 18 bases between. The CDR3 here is CASSQQGAGSQPQHF. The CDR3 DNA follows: TGTGCCAGCAGTCAACAGGGAGCCGGGTCTCAGCCCCAGCATTTT.

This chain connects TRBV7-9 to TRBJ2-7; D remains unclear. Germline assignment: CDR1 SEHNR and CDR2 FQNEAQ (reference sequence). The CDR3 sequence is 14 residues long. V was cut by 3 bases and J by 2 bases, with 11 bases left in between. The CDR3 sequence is CASSFPLSPYEQYF. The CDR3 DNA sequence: TGTGCCAGCAGCTTCCCGCTCTCACCCTACGAGCAGTACTTC.

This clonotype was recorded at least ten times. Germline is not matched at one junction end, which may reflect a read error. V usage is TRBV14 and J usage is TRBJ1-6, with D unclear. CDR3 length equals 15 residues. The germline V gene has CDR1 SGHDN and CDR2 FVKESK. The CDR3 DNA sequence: TGTGCCAGCAGTCCCCGACGGACCTACAATTCACCCCTCCACTTT. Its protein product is CASSPRRTYNSPLHF.

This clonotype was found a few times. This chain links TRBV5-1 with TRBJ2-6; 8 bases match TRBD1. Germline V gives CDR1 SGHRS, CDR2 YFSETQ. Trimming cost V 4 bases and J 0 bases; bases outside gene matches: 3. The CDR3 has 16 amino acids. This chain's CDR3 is CASSPGQGSGANVLTF. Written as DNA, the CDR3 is TGCGCCAGCAGCCCAGGACAGGGCTCTGGGGCCAACGTCCTGACTTTC.

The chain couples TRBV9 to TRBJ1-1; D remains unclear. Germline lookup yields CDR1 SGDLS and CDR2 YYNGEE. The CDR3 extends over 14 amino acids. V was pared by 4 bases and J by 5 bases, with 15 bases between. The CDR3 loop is CASSLDPATTEAFF. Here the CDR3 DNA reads TGTGCCAGCAGCCTAGACCCCGCGACGACTGAAGCTTTCTTT.

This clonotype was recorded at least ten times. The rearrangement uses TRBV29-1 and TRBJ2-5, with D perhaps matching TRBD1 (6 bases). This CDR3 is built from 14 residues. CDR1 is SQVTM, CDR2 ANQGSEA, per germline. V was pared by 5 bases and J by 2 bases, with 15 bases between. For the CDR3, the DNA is TGCAGCGTTTACAGGGATCGGAGGCAAGAGACCCAGTACTTC. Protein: CSVYRDRRQETQYF.

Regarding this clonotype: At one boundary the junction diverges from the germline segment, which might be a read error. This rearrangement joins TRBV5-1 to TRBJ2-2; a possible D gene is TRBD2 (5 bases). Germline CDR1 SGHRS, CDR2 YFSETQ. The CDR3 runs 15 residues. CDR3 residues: CASSLQVTNTGELLF. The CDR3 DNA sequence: TGCGCCAGCAGCTTGCAGGTGACGAACACCGGGGAGCTGCTTTTT.